This TCR beta chain was found in a study of cytomegalovirus exposure and HLA in healthy donors. In the PCR, 60 Vbeta and 13 Jbeta primers were used. Assay used: immunoSEQ multiplex PCR; TCRdb lists only in-frame clones, some missing. The sample consists of over 150,000 clones, around 77% of them appearing once. The sample taken for sequencing was PBMCs. The TCR originated in a woman between 25 and 40 years old in good health and CMV-seronegative.

The DNA of the CDR3 is TGCGCCAGCAGCCTACAATCCGACAGGGTGAACACTGAAGCTTTCTTT. Translated: CASSLQSDRVNTEAFF. The chain couples TRBV5-1 to TRBJ1-1; 7 bases fit TRBD1. The CDR3 totals 16 residues. V shed 4 bases, J shed 0 bases, and the junction held 9 bases outside the gene matches. From germline, CDR1 is SGHRS and CDR2 YFSETQ.